This T cell receptor (beta chain) was recovered during a study of T cell responses to AZD1222 COVID-19 vaccine. About the research overall: Second doses at about 4 or about 12 weeks were pooled. Findings and caveats of the study: Receipt of two AZD1222 doses was followed by a rise in Spike-specific TCR breadth and depth. All repertoire sampling was performed exclusively after the peak T cell response. CD4 TCRs linked to vaccination spanned spike, dominating at 160-218 and 743-854.

V shed 7 bases and J shed 6 bases, with 18 bases lying between them. Germline values: CDR1 LNHDA, CDR2 SQIVND (reference sequence). The CDR3 totals 14 residues. To note about this clone: Its antigen is undetermined.

Method: immunoSEQ multiplex PCR; TCRdb's copy keeps in-frame clones and lacks some. The table has 130,000 to 150,000 clones, 80% to 95% seen once; the top ten hold about 1.5%. The specimen comprised peripheral blood, sampled on day 0 of AZD1222 vaccination. The chain combines TRBV19 with TRBJ1-1; D remains ambiguous. The sequence derives from an adult in good health. The CDR3 loop reads CASTYDSTGAEAFF. For the CDR3, the DNA is TGTGCCAGTACTTATGACTCCACCGGGGCTGAAGCTTTCTTT.